This passage covers 20 T cell receptor beta chains from one sample sequenced in a study of cytomegalovirus exposure and HLA in healthy donors. PCR involved 60 Vbeta and 13 Jbeta primers. Assay: immunoSEQ multiplex PCR; the TCRdb copy retains only in-frame clones and omits some. The sample has approximately 110,000 clones; less than 80% are singletons. Sequencing used PBMCs. The receptors derive from a young woman in good health and CMV-seronegative.

The genes are TRBV9 and TRBJ2-7, with a tentative D call TRBD2 (5 bases). CDR1 and CDR2 (germline): SGDLS, YYNGEE. This CDR3 comprises 15 residues. The ends were cut back, 4 bases at V and 4 bases at J, with 18 bases in the middle. CDR3 coding DNA: TGTGCCAGCAGCCCCCTGGGAGAAATCATTTACGAGCAGTACTTC. This sequence encodes CASSPLGEIIYEQYF.

The chain combines TRBV7-8 with TRBJ1-1; TRBD1 matches 9 bases. The CDR3 spans 15 residues. J gave up 5 bases and V 0 bases, and 4 bases lay outside the gene matches. Germline-derived CDR1 and CDR2 are SGHVS and FQNEAQ. CDR3 sequence (DNA): TGTGCCAGCAGCTTAGCGGACAGGGGCCGGACTGAAGCTTTCTTT. Translated: CASSLADRGRTEAFF.

This chain joins TRBV2 and TRBJ2-5; the D gene is possibly TRBD1 (6 bases). CDR3 length: 14 amino acids. Germline CDR1 reads SNHLY; CDR2 reads FYNNEI. The V end lost 3 bases, the J end lost 4 bases, and 12 bases lay between the germline ends. DNA for the CDR3: TGTGCCAGCAGTGATGGGGGCAATATAGAGACCCAGTACTTC. This translates into CASSDGGNIETQYF.

This clone turned up a few times. The chain has TRBV4-3 and TRBJ2-7, with TRBD2 matching over 10 bases. Germline trimming cut 0 bases from V and 4 bases from J; bases unmatched to any gene: 3. The CDR3 is 15 amino acids. CDR1 is LGHNA, CDR2 YSLEER, per germline. Here the CDR3 DNA reads TGCGCCAGCAGCCAAGATGTTAGCGGGAGGTACGAGCAGTACTTC. It encodes CASSQDVSGRYEQYF.

In its sample, this clone was seen a few times. The chain uses TRBV6-5 and TRBJ2-1; D perhaps matches TRBD1 (5 bases). CDR1 is MNHEY, CDR2 SVGAGI, per germline. This CDR3 comprises 14 residues. Between the trimmed V and J ends, which lost 0 bases and 10 bases, there was a span of 13 bases. The CDR3 nucleotides are TGTGCCAGCAGTTACTCAGCTCGGACACCCGAGCAGTTCTTC. Protein: CASSYSARTPEQFF.

In its sample, this clone was seen a few times. V usage is TRBV7-2 and J usage is TRBJ2-1; D gene ambiguous. The CDR3 length is 14 residues. V was trimmed by 1 base and J by 2 bases, leaving 6 bases between them. The germline V gene has CDR1 SGHTA and CDR2 FQGNSA. CDR3 sequence (DNA): TGTGCCAGCAGCTTAGGATCTACCTACAATGAGCAGTTCTTC. Its translation: CASSLGSTYNEQFF.

This chain uses TRBV13 with TRBJ1-5; D gene unclear. Trimming left V 3 bases short and J 3 bases short, with 9 bases between. Germline loops: CDR1 PRHDT, CDR2 FYEKMQ (reference sequence). The CDR3 is made up of 14 amino acids. This chain's CDR3 is CASSFSGTNQPQHF. CDR3 nucleotides: TGTGCCAGCAGCTTTTCAGGTACCAATCAGCCCCAGCATTTT. Combining the CDR3 with reference TRBV13 and TRBJ1-5 gives the whole variable domain AAGVIQSPRHLIKEKRETATLKCYPIPRHDTVYWYQQGPGQDPQFLISFYEKMQSDKGSIPDRFSAQQFSDYHSELNMSSLELGDSALYFCASSFSGTNQPQHFGDGTRLSIL.

The V call is TRBV30, the J call TRBJ1-1, with a possible D match to TRBD1 (5 bases). The CDR3 is 13 residues long. V was clipped by 4 bases and J by 2 bases, with 11 bases between them. The V gene's germline CDR1 is GTSNPN and CDR2 SVGIG (reference sequence). The CDR3 protein is CAWTNRINTEAFF. The CDR3 coding sequence is TGTGCCTGGACAAACAGGATTAACACTGAAGCTTTCTTT.

V is TRBV19 and J is TRBJ1-2; D perhaps matches TRBD1 (5 bases). This CDR3 contains 19 residues. V gave up 0 bases and J gave up 2 bases, with 22 bases separating them. In germline, CDR1 is LNHDA, CDR2 SQIVND (reference sequence). CDR3 amino acids: CASSIDSAGSGAVNYGYTF. CDR3 in DNA: TGTGCCAGTAGTATAGATTCGGCAGGGTCTGGGGCCGTCAACTATGGCTACACCTTC.

This clone was counted only a few times. V is TRBV28 and J is TRBJ2-7; 8 positions agree with TRBD2. Germline CDR1 and CDR2: MDHEN and SYDVKM. The J segment lost 3 bases and the V segment lost 5 bases, leaving 9 bases of the junction unmatched. CDR3 length equals 15 residues. CDR3 loop: CASSATGLGVYEQYF. CDR3 in DNA: TGTGCCAGCAGTGCCACGGGACTAGGTGTCTACGAGCAGTACTTC.

The rearrangement links TRBV5-1 to TRBJ2-5; TRBD1 matches at 8 bases. Losses at the gene ends were 0 bases for V and 1 base for J; bases not matched to a gene: 2. The CDR3 is 15 amino acids. Germline V gene sequence: CDR1 SGHRS, CDR2 YFSETQ. The CDR3 is CASSLGGTGQETQYF. The CDR3 DNA reads as TGCGCCAGCAGCTTGGGCGGGACAGGCCAAGAGACCCAGTACTTC.

The chain combines TRBV29-1 with TRBJ1-2; possible D gene TRBD1, 5 bases. This CDR3 region has 13 residues. The germline V gene encodes CDR1 SQVTM and CDR2 ANQGSEA. The germline V and J ends were trimmed by 4 bases and 3 bases, with 12 bases remaining between them. As DNA, the CDR3 is TGCAGCGTTGTTTTGTCGACAGACTATGGCTACACCTTC. As protein: CSVVLSTDYGYTF.

This clone was counted a single time. The chain recombines TRBV7-9 with TRBJ2-3; 8 bases align to TRBD2. Per the germline V gene, CDR1 is SEHNR and CDR2 is FQNEAQ (reference sequence). J lost 7 bases, V lost 2 bases, and 14 bases had no gene match. The CDR3 sequence is 17 residues long. The CDR3 here is CASSLMVRREVQHTQYF. CDR3 nucleotide sequence: TGTGCCAGCAGCTTAATGGTTAGGCGGGAGGTCCAACATACGCAGTATTTT.

The rearrangement links TRBV19 to TRBJ1-1, with TRBD1 matching 8 bases. Germline V gives CDR1 LNHDA, CDR2 SQIVND (reference sequence). The CDR3 has 16 residues. V shed 2 bases and J 5 bases; nucleotides not matched to a gene: 10. CDR3 sequence (DNA): TGTGCCAGTAGTATACGCCCCGACAGGGGACGGACTGAAGCTTTCTTT. As protein: CASSIRPDRGRTEAFF.

The chain employs TRBV9 and TRBJ2-5; 7 nucleotides align to TRBD2. With V trimmed by 0 bases and J by 4 bases, 12 bases remained unmatched. Per germline, CDR1 SGDLS and CDR2 YYNGEE. CDR3 size: 17 residues. Here the CDR3 reads CASSVEAGGLVRETQYF. The CDR3 DNA is TGTGCCAGCAGCGTAGAAGCCGGGGGGTTGGTTCGAGAGACCCAGTACTTC.

The rearrangement links TRBV9 to TRBJ1-4; D might be TRBD1 (5 bases). The ends were cut back, 5 bases at V and 6 bases at J, with 14 bases in the middle. Germline V CDR1 and CDR2: SGDLS, YYNGEE. The CDR3 has 14 residues. In DNA form, the CDR3 reads TGTGCCAGCAGTCTCAGGGTTAAGGATGAAAAACTGTTTTTT. This translates into CASSLRVKDEKLFF.

CDR3 residues: CASSLRGRQPGEQYF. Written as DNA, the CDR3 is TGCGCCAGCAGCTTGAGAGGGAGGCAGCCGGGAGAGCAGTACTTC. The chain joins TRBV5-1 to TRBJ2-7; perhaps TRBD2 as D (6 bases). Germline CDR1 reads SGHRS; CDR2 reads YFSETQ. The CDR3 is 15 amino acids. Trimming shortened V by 1 base and J by 7 bases, and 18 bases separated the two germline ends.

DNA for the CDR3: TGTGCCATCAGTGAGTCGATGTCTTCGACAAGGAACGAAGCTTTCTTT. Translating it yields CAISESMSSTRNEAFF. The genes are TRBV10-3 and TRBJ1-1; D remains unclear. The ends were cut back, 0 bases at V and 8 bases at J, with 19 bases in the middle. The V gene's germline CDR1 is ENHRY and CDR2 SYGVKD. The length of the CDR3 is 16 residues.

The chain carries TRBV27 and TRBJ2-7, with 8 bases fitting TRBD1. V lost 5 bases, J lost 5 bases, and 14 bases stayed unmatched. The CDR3 runs 16 residues. Germline CDR1 is MNHEY and CDR2 is SMNVEV (reference sequence). In nucleotides, the CDR3 is TGTGCCAGCAGTAGTAGAAGGACAGGGCAATGGAACGAGCAGTACTTC. It specifies CASSSRRTGQWNEQYF.

A few counts support this clone. The chain couples TRBV4-3 to TRBJ2-7; 8 bases are a match to TRBD2. The CDR3 has 15 amino acids. CDR1 and CDR2 from the germline V gene are LGHNA and YSLEER. V shed 0 bases and J 7 bases; nucleotides not matched to a gene: 8. CDR3 DNA sequence: TGCGCCAGCAGCCAAGAGGCGCGGGAGGTGAGGGAGCAGTACTTC. This gives the protein CASSQEAREVREQYF.